The rows below give T cell receptor beta chains drawn from one sample of a study of cytomegalovirus exposure and HLA in healthy donors. Repertoires were generated with immunoSEQ multiplex PCR, while TCRdb's copy carries only in-frame clones and drops some. The sample carries 150,000 or so clones, approximately 86% recorded once. The sequenced sample consisted of PBMCs. Every receptor here comes from a man aged 25-45 years in good health and CMV-seropositive. The conserved cysteine and the conserved F or W are not part of the CDR3 here.

v_call,j_call,cdr3_aa
TRBV10-3,TRBJ2-3,AISGPTSGGTTDTQY
TRBV7-6,TRBJ2-6,ASSFSRTDFSSGANVLT
TRBV18,TRBJ1-5,ASSPGGRFNSNQPQH
TRBV4-3,TRBJ2-3,ASSQENPALQEGAVTDTQY
TRBV9,TRBJ1-5,ASSVAPDFNQPQH
TRBV2,TRBJ2-7,ASSEQGTLYEQY
TRBV5-1,TRBJ2-4,ASSLGQSNIQY
TRBV9,TRBJ2-4,ASSATSGGRDIQY
TRBV25-1,TRBJ2-1,ASNRYDNEQF
TRBV5-1,TRBJ2-7,ASSLESRTGRQY
TRBV4-1,TRBJ1-2,ASSQPPPGENGYT
TRBV7-7,TRBJ2-7,ASSLDGGSYEQY
TRBV19,TRBJ1-4,ASSMVPGGEKLF
TRBV13,TRBJ2-4,ASSRGAGNIQY
TRBV11-2,TRBJ2-3,ASSEASGGAYTQY
TRBV23-1,TRBJ2-5,ASSQSETGGRETQY
TRBV7-6,TRBJ1-5,ASSLAGGRASNQPQH
TRBV7-2,TRBJ1-2,ASKMRQTYGYT
TRBV4-1,TRBJ2-1,ASSQPLRAVRGNEQF
TRBV13,TRBJ1-2,ASSLVDSSYGYT